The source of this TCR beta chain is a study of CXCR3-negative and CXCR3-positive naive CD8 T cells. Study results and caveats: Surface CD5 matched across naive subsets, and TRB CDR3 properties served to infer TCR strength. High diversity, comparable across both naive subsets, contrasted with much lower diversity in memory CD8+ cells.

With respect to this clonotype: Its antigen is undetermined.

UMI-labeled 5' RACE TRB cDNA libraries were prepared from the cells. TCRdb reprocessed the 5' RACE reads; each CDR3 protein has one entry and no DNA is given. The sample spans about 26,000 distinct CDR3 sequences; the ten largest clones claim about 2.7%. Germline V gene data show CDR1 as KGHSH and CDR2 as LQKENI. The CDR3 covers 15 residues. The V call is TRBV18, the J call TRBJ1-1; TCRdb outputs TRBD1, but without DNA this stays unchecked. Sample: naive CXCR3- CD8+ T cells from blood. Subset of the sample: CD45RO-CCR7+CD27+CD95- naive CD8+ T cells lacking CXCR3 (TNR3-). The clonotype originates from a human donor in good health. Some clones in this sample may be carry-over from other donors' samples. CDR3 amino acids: CASSSMTGVNTEAFF.